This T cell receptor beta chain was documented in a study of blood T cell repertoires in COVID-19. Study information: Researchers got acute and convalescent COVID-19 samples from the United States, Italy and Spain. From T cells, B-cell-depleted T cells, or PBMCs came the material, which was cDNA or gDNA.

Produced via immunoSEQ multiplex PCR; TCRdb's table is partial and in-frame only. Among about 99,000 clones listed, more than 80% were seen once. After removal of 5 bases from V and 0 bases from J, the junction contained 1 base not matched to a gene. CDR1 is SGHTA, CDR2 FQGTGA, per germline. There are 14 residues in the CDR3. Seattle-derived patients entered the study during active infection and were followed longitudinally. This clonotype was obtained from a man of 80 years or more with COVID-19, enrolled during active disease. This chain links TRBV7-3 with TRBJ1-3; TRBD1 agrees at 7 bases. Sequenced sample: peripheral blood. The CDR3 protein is CASSPGGSGNTIYF. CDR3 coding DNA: TGTGCCAGCAGCCCAGGGGGCTCTGGAAACACCATATATTTT. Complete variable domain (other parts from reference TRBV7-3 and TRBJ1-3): GAGVSQTPSNKVTEKGKYVELRCDPISGHTALYWYRQSLGQGPEFLIYFQGTGAADDSGLPNDRFFAVRPEGSVSTLKIQRTERGDSAVYLCASSPGGSGNTIYFGEGSWLTVV.